This TCR beta chain was found in a study of control samples from healthy donors and cancer patients. This CDR3 comprises 14 residues. Looked up from germline, CDR1 is KGHSH and CDR2 is LQKENI. V shed 3 bases, J shed 10 bases, and the junction held 4 bases outside the gene matches. The method was immunoSEQ multiplex PCR; TCRdb's version includes in-frame clones alone and lacks a portion of them. The data hold about 200,000 clones, with 91% observed a single time. The sequenced sample consisted of blood. This sequence was found in a man aged 30 to 39 in good health. V gene TRBV18 combines with J gene TRBJ1-6; the match to TRBD1 covers 9 bases. In nucleotides, the CDR3 is TGTGCCAGCTCACCCCGGGACAGGGTGTCACCCCTCCACTTT. Translating it yields CASSPRDRVSPLHF.